This TCR beta chain was captured in a study of graft-versus-host responses after intestinal transplantation (dated by TCRdb to 2020 to 2023). Concerning the study at large: The transplants that recipients got were multivisceral, liver-intestinal, or isolated intestinal. Alloreactive clones were identified by sequencing pre-transplant mixed lymphocyte reaction products and comparing these products with unstimulated pre-transplant donor and recipient T cells. Donor T cell macrochimerism was defined as a peak of at least 4% donor T cells among recipient peripheral blood mononuclear cells. Graft-versus-host and host-versus-graft alloreactive T cell clones were tracked in the graft, circulation and bone marrow after intestinal transplantation using bulk TCR-beta CDR3 sequencing. Rather than being sequenced by the commercial service, samples from a few later patients were sequenced in-house on an Illumina MiSeq and processed with MiXCR. All recipients received anti-thymocyte globulin induction followed by maintenance tacrolimus and steroids for around 3 years. Of the approximately 24 intestinal transplant recipients enrolled in the cohort, one of whom was a retransplant, 3 patients without pretransplant specimens were excluded. Points the paper makes about the study in general: GvH clones were detected in recipient bone marrow, and some of these GvH clones were observed earlier in ileal mucosa or blood, consistent with an intestinal mucosal origin. Early after transplant, peak levels of circulating GvH clones were found to be associated with declines in HvG clones. Conclusions were limited by the relatively low number and heterogeneity of intestinal transplant patients. Patients with donor T cell macrochimerism had high GvH to HvG T cell clonal ratios in their allografts.

The CDR3, cysteine through phenylalanine, is 15 amino acids long. The read is trimmed to its CDR3 DNA, 45 bases read in frame from base 1. CDR1 SGHAT and CDR2 FQNNGV are derived from the germline V gene. Library generation was performed with the immunoSEQ multiplex PCR assay. In most patients, genomic DNA was isolated using the Qiagen DNeasy Blood and Tissue Kit and sent frozen to Adaptive Biotechnologies for TCR sequencing. For most patients, high-throughput TCR-beta CDR3 sequencing of genomic DNA was performed by Adaptive Biotechnologies. In the source study's methods: Adaptive's ImmunoSEQ software was the source of the TCR sequencing data for 15 to 20 patients, while three other patients were processed with MiXCR and VDJtools. CD4 versus CD8 sorting errors were corrected by removing sequences found in both subsets at a frequency ratio below 5:1. CDR3 nucleotide sequences shared between donor and recipient were removed because their origin could not be assigned. To be classed as alloreactive, a clone needed at least 2-fold expansion over unstimulated cells and a minimum CFSE-low frequency of 0.002% (template counts) or 0.001% (read counts). Clones detected in sequenced pre-transplant spleen, lymph node, or MLR CFSE-low populations of the donor or recipient were defined as mappable. The cumulative frequency of alloreactive clones was calculated as a percentage of all sequences, weighted by copy number. TCRdb obtained this table from immuneACCESS and retained in-frame rearrangements with V and J assigned. These tables miss some clones; where compared with another copy, unresolved V genes account for less than half of the shortfall, and the remainder is unexplained. Clonal size and the V and J genes are those of that table, whereas D and trimming came from the DNA. The sample data list more than 9,500 clones, and 35% of these were observed just once. The ten biggest clones cover roughly 3.2% of the sample.

The time point label here, explained by the study, means: cells obtained before transplantation from donor or recipient. Mixed lymphocyte reactions plated 200,000 CFSE-labeled pre-transplant responders with 200,000 irradiated violet-dye-labeled stimulators and were cultured for six to seven days. Proliferating CD3+CD4+CFSE-low and CD3+CD8+CFSE-low responder cells were FACS-sorted on a BD Influx sorter after the mixed lymphocyte reaction. About this clone itself: One base away there is no much larger clone; base qualities are not given.

This sequence uses TRBV11-2 and TRBJ2-5; the D gene cannot be resolved reliably. TRBJ2-7 explains the end of the DNA better; the J call may be wrong. Sequenced material: alloreactive CD8+ T cells from a mixed lymphocyte reaction culture, taken before intestinal transplant. Interpreted using the paper, the cell subset or site label stands for: CFSE-low proliferating T cells sorted from roughly six-day pre-transplant mixed lymphocyte reaction (GvH or HvG direction). This TCR derives from a human patient who received an intestinal transplant. The DNA is TGTGCCAGCAGCACACCCTTAAGGCTCCGTTACGAGCAGTACTTC. Translated, it gives CASSTPLRLRYEQYF.